The T cell receptor (beta chain) under discussion was sequenced for a study of blood T cell repertoires in COVID-19. Study summary: Collection of acute and convalescent COVID-19 samples took place in the United States, Italy and Spain.

V dropped 3 bases and J dropped 5 bases, with 10 bases sitting between them. There are 13 residues in the CDR3. The authors' processing: Scientists estimated how many nucleated cells there were by amplifying reference gene primers. Assay: immunoSEQ multiplex PCR; the TCRdb copy retains only in-frame clones and omits some. V and J calls and clone size follow that table, whereas D and trimming were derived from the DNA. The table includes 240,000 or so clones, around 88% detected once. This TCR was sampled from a woman aged 25 to 45 who had recovered from COVID-19. The material sequenced was peripheral blood. The gene calls are TRBV12-3 or TRBV12-4 and TRBJ1-2; D perhaps matches TRBD1 (6 bases). The chain's CDR3 is CASSFGTLYGYTF. In DNA, the CDR3 is TGTGCCAGCAGTTTCGGGACACTTTATGGCTACACCTTC.